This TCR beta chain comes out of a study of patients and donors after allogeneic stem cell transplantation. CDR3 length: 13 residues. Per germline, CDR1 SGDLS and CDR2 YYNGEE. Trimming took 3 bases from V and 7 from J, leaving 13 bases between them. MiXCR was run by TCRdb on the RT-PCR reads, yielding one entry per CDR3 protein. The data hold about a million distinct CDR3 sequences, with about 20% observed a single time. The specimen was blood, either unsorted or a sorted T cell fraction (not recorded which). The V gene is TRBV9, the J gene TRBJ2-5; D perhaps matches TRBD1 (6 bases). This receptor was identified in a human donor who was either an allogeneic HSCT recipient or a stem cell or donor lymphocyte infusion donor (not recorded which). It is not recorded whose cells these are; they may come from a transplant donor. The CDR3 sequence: CASSERTAGTQYF. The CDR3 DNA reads TGTGCCAGCAGCGAGCGGACAGCTGGGACCCAGTACTTC.